Each of the 5 T cell receptor beta chains below was sequenced from the same sample in a study of T cells expressing NK-cell markers. From the 5' RACE reads, TCRdb lists one entry per CDR3 protein and no DNA. Its listing shows about 380,000 distinct CDR3 sequences. Sequencing was performed on blood T cells: a sorted CD56 or NKG2C T cell subset, CD4+ or CD8+ T cells, or bulk PBMC T cells (not recorded which). These receptors were collected from a man between 18 and 69 years old in good health.

V is TRBV24-1 and J is TRBJ1-1; TCRdb selects TRBD1, and the lack of DNA leaves this call unchecked. The CDR3 runs 14 residues. CDR1 is KGHDR, CDR2 SFDVKD, per germline. The CDR3 region is CATSRQGTNTEAFF.

The V call is TRBV3-1, the J call TRBJ1-1; lacking DNA, the TRBD1 call made by TCRdb goes unchecked. The V gene's germline CDR1 is LGHDT and CDR2 YNNKEL (reference sequence). The CDR3 has 20 residues. This chain's CDR3 is CASSQGGGGTGDLNNTEAFF.

The chain carries TRBV12-3 or TRBV12-4 and TRBJ2-2; no DNA is available, so the TRBD1 call from TCRdb remains unchecked. The CDR3 spans 14 residues. The CDR3: CASGIGQGGRELFF.

The chain employs TRBV28 and TRBJ2-7; absent DNA, TCRdb's TRBD1 call cannot be checked. Germline V lookup: CDR1 MDHEN, CDR2 SYDVKM. The CDR3 is 16 residues long. The CDR3 spells CASGTPGQVYPYEQYF.

The chain combines TRBV4-2 with TRBJ2-1; TCRdb lists TRBD2, though no DNA is available to test this call. Germline V lookup: CDR1 LGHNA, CDR2 YNFKEQ. This CDR3 is built from 16 residues. The CDR3 sequence is CASSLLAGAGYNEQFF.